Sequencing of this T cell receptor (beta chain) was carried out in a study of CD8 T cells in ankylosing spondylitis. Study-wide findings and caveats: A TCR beta motif of several highly homologous variants seemed to mark ankylosing spondylitis blood.

TCRdb analysed the 5' RACE reads with MiXCR anew, one entry per CDR3 protein. The data contain fewer than 500,000 distinct CDR3 sequences, 20% to 30% of them singletons. This clonotype has more than one count but fewer than ten. The antigen is not known. CDR3 size: 15 residues. V gave up 0 bases and J gave up 4 bases, with 11 bases separating them. Germline CDR1 is MGHRA and CDR2 is YSYEKL. The specimen sequenced was blood, either unsorted or a sorted T cell fraction (not recorded which). The receptor comes from a male donor with ankylosing spondylitis. This sequence joins TRBV4-1 and TRBJ2-3, with D possibly being TRBD1 or TRBD2 (6 bases each). The CDR3 region has the DNA TGCGCCAGCAGCCAAGAGAGGGGGGTCTCAGATACGCAGTATTTT. Its protein product is CASSQERGVSDTQYF.